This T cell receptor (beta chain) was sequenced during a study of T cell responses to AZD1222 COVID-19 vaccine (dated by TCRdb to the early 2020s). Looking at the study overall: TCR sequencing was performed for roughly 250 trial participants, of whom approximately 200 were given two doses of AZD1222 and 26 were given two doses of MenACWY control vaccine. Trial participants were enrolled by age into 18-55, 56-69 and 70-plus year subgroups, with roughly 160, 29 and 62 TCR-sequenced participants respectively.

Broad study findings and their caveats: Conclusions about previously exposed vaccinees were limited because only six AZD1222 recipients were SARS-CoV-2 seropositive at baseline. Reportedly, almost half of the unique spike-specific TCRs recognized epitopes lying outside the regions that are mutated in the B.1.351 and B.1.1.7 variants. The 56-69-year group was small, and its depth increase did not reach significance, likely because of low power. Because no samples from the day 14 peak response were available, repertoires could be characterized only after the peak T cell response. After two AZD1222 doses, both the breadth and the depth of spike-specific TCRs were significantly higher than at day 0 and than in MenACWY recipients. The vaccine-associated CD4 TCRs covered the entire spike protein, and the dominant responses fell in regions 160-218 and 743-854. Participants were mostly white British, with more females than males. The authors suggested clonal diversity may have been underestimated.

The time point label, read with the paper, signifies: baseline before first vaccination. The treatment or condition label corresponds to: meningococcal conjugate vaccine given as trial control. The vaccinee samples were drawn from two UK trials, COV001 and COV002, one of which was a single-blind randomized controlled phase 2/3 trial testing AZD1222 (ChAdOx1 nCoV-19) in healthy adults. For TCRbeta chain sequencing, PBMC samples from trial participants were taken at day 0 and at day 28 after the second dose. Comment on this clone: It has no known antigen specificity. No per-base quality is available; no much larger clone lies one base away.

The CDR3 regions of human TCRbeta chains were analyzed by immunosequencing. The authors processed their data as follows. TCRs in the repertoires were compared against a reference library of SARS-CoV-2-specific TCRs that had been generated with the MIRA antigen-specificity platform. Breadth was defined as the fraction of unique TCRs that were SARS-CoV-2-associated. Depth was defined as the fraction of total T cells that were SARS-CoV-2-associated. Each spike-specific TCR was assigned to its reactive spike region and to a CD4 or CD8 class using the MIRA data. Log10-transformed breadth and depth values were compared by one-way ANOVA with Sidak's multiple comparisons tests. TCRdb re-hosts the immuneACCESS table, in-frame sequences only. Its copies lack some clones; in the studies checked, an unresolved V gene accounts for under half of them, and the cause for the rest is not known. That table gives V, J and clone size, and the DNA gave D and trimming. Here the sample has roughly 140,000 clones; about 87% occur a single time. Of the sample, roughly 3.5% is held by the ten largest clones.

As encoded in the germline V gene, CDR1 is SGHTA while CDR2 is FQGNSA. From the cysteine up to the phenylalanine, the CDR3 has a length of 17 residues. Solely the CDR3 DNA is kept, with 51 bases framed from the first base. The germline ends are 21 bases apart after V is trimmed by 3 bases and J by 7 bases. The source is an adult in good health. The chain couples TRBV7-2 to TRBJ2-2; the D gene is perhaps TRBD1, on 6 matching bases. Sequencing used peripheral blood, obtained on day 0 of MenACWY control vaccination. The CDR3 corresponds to CASSFQMGHRIGGELFF. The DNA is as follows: TGTGCCAGCAGCTTCCAAATGGGACACCGGATCGGCGGGGAGCTGTTTTTT.